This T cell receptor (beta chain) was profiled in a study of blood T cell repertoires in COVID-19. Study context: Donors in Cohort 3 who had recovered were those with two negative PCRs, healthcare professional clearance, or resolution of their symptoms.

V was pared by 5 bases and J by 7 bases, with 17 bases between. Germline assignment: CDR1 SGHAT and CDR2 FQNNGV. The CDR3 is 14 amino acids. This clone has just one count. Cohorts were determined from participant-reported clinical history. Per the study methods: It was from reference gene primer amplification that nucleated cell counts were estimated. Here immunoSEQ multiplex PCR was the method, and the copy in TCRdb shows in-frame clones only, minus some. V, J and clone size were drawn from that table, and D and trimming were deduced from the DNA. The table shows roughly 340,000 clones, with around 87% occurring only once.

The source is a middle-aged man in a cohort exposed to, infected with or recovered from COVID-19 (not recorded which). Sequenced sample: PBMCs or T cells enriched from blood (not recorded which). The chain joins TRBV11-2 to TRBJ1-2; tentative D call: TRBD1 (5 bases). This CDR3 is CASSRTRADSGYTF. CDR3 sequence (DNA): TGTGCCAGCAGCCGGACCCGGGCAGACAGTGGCTACACCTTC. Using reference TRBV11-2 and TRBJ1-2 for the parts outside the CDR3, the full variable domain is EAGVAQSPRYKIIEKRQSVAFWCNPISGHATLYWYQQILGQGPKLLIQFQNNGVVDDSQLPKDRFSAERLKGVDSTLKIQPAKLEDSAVYLCASSRTRADSGYTFGSGTRLTVV.